This T cell receptor (beta chain) was sequenced for a study of cytomegalovirus exposure and HLA in healthy donors. The study, taken as a whole, reports: Generally TCR sequences proved uncommon, though certain public TCRs appeared in numerous donors.

Per germline, CDR1 LNHDA and CDR2 SQIVND (reference sequence). Between the trimmed V and J ends, which lost 3 bases and 4 bases, there was a span of 12 bases. The CDR3 is made up of 14 amino acids. In the case of this clone: As yet, its antigen is unknown.

Primers included in the PCR were 60 Vbeta and 13 Jbeta primers. Using immunoSEQ multiplex PCR, the repertoire was profiled, and TCRdb retains in-frame clones only, with some absent. The sample yields roughly 100,000 clones, about 80% seen once. Sequenced sample: PBMCs. The chain combines TRBV19 with TRBJ2-5; maybe TRBD1 (6 bases). The TCR comes from a man aged 55 to 70 in good health and CMV-seropositive. The CDR3 protein is CASSIRQGLETQYF. For the CDR3, the DNA is TGTGCCAGTAGTATTCGGCAGGGGCTAGAGACCCAGTACTTC.